The present TCR beta chain was sequenced within a study of T-cell reconstitution after alpha-beta-depleted transplantation in children (dated by TCRdb to 2015 to 2016). Turning to the overall study: T-cell immune reconstitution after TCRalphabeta/CD19-depleted allogeneic hematopoietic cell transplantation in children was quantitatively tracked in the study by means of TCR repertoire profiling.

Library preparation employed PCR. TCRdb names Illumina HiSeq 2500 as the instrument used. TCR libraries were prepared with molecular barcoding, using unique molecular identifiers to normalize TCRbeta repertoire quantification. TCRdb handled the public reads itself, with Q25 trimming in fastp and clone calling in MiXCR, and kept productive beta chains. Each record represents a unique CDR3 protein, reported with the most common genes and DNA among its rows. The sample records 350,000 to 400,000 distinct CDR3 sequences, roughly 20% of which are singletons. The ten largest clones represent 3.5% to 4% of the sample. This clonotype was recorded only once. What antigen it recognizes has not been identified. No per-base quality is available; no much larger clone lies one base away. A lone read offers only weak evidence. Ends trimmed: V by 0 bases, J by 1 base; bases unmatched to a gene: 5. The CDR3, cysteine through phenylalanine, is 16 amino acids long. The kept DNA is CDR3 alone, 48 bases in frame from the first base. CDR1 and CDR2 are drawn from the germline V gene: SGHRS, YFSETQ.

The chain couples TRBV5-1 to TRBJ2-7; TRBD2 matches 9 bases in the middle. The sample was PBMCs from the stem cell graft donor, taken from the stem cell graft. The clonotype comes from a human donor who donated a stem cell graft to a child with acute myeloid leukemia. Here the CDR3 is given as CASSLALAGASYEQYF. DNA sequence: TGCGCCAGCAGCTTGGCGTTAGCGGGAGCTTCCTACGAGCAGTACTTC.